The present TCR beta chain was sequenced within a study of T-cell reconstitution after alpha-beta-depleted transplantation in children. Study observations and caveats: Counts and diversity of T cells one year after transplant came mostly from newly produced T cells. After transplant, high TCRbeta diversity at day 60 in some patients arose from surviving recipient T cells and thymic progenitors.

CDR3 length: 14 residues. Trimming left V 6 bases short and J 0 bases short, with 11 bases between. Unique molecular identifiers tagged the TCRbeta library. From the PCR reads, TCRdb called clonotypes with MiXCR, one entry per CDR3 protein. The sample lists 500,000 to 650,000 distinct CDR3 sequences, 10% to 15% occurring once. This clonotype was recorded at least ten times. Its antigen is not identified. The chain employs TRBV12-3 or TRBV12-4 and TRBJ1-1; D ambiguous. This receptor was taken from a male patient younger than 18 who had a stem cell transplant for acute myeloid leukemia, so the T cells may come from the graft donor. The starting material was PBMCs, mostly from graft donor cells, obtained 360 days after TCRalphabeta/CD19-depleted stem cell transplant. CDR3 region: CASSLAAVNTEAFF. CDR3 bases: TGTGCCAGCAGCTTGGCGGCCGTGAACACTGAAGCTTTCTTT.